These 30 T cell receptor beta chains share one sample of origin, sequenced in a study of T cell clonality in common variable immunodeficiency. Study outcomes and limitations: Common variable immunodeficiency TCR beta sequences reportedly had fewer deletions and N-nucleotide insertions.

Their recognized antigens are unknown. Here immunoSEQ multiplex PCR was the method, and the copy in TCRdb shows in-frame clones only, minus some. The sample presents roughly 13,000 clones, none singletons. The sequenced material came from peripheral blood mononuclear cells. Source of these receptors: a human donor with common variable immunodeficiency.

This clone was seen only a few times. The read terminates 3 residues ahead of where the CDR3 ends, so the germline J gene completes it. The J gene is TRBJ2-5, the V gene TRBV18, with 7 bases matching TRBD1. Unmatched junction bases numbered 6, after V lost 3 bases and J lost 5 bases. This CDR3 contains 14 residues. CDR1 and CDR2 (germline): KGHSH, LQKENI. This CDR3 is CASSPRGSGETQYF. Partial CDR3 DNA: TGTGCCAGCTCACCCAGGGGGTCGGGGGAGACC.

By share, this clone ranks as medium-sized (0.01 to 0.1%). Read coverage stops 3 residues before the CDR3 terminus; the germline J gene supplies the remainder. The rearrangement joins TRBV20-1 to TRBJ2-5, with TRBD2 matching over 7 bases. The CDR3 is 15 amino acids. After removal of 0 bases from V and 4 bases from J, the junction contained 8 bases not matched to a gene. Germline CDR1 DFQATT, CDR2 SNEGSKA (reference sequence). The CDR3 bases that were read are TGCAGTGCTAGAGATTCAGAGACTAGCTTAGAGACC. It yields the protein CSARDSETSLET. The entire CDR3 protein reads CSARDSETSLETQYF.

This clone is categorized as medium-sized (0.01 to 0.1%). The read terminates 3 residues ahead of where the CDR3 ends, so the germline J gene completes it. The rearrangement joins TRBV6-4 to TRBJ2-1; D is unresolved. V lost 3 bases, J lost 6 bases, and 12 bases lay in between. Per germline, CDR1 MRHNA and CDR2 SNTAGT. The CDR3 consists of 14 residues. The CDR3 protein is CASSESRLVNEQFF. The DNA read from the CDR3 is TGTGCCAGCAGTGAATCCCGACTCGTCAATGAG.

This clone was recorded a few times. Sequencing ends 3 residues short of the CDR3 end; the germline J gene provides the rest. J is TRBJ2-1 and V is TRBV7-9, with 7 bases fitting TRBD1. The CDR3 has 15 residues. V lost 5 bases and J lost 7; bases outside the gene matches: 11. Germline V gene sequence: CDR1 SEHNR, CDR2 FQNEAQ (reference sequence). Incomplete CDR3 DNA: TGTGCCAGCAGCCCTAGACAGGGTCGTAAGAATGAG. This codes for CASSPRQGRKNE. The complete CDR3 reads CASSPRQGRKNEQFF.

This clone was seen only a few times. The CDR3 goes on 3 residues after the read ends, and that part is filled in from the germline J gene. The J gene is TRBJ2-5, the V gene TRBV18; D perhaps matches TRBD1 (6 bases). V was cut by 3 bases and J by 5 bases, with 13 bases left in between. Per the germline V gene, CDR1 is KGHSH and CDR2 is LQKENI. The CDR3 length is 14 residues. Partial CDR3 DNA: TGTGCCAGCTCACCTCAGGGGTCTAGGGAGACC. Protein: CASSPQGSRET. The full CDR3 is CASSPQGSRETQYF.

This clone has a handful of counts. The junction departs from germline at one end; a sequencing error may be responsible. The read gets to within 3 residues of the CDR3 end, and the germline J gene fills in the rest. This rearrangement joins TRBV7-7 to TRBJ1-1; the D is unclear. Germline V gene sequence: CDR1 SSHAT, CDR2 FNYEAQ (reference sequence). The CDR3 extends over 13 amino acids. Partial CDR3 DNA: TGTGCTAGCAGCTTTCGACAGAACACTGAA. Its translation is CASSFRQNTE. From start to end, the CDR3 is CASSFRQNTEAFF.

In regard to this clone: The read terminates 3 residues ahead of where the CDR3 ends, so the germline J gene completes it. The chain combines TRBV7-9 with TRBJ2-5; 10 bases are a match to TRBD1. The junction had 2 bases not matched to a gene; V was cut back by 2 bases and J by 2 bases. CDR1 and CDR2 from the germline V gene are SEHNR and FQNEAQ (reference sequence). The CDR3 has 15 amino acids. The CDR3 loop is CASSLLGQGQETQYF. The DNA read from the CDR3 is TGTGCCAGCAGCTTATTGGGACAGGGGCAAGAGACC.

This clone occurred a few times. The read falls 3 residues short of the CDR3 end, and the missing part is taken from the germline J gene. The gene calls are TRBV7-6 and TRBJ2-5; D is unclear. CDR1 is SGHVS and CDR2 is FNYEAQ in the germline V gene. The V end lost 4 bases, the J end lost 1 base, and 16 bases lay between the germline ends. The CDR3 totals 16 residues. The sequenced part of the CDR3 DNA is TGTGCCAGCAGCTCGACCCTAAACCCAGGCCAAGAGACC. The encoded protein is CASSSTLNPGQET. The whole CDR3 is CASSSTLNPGQETQYF.

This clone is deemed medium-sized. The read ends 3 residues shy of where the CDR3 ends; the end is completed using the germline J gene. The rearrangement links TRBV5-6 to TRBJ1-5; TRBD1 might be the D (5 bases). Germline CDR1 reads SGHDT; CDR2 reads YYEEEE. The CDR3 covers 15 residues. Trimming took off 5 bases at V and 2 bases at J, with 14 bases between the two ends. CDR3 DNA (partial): TGTGCCAGCAGTGTGGGGGGGTTCGGCAATCAGCCC. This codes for CASSVGGFGNQP. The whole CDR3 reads CASSVGGFGNQPQHF.

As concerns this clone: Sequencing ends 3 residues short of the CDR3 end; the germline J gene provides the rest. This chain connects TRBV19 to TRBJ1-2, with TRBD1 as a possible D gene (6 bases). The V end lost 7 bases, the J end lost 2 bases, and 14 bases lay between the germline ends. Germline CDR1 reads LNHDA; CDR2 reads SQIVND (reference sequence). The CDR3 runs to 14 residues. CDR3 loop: CASTSGVLNYGYTF. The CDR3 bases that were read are TGTGCCAGTACTTCAGGGGTACTAAACTATGGC. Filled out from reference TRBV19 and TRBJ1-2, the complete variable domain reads DGGITQSPKYLFRKEGQNVTLSCEQNLNHDAMYWYRQDPGQGLRLIYYSQIVNDFQKGDIAEGYSVSREKKESFPLTVTSAQKNPTAFYLCASTSGVLNYGYTFGSGTRLTVV.

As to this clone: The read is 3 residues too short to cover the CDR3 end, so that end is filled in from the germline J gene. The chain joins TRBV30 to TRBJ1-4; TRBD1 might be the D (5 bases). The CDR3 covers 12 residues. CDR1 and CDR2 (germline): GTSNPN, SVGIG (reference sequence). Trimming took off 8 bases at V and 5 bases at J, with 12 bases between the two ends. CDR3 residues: CAGLEGNEKLFF. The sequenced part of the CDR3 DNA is TGTGCCGGATTAGAGGGGAATGAAAAA.

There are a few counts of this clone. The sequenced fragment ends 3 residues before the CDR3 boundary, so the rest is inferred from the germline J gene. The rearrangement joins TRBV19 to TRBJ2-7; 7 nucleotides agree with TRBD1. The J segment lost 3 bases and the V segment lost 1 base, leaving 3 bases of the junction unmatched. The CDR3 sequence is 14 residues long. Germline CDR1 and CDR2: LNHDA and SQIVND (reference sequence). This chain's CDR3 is CASSIARTGYEQYF. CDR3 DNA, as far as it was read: TGTGCCAGTAGTATAGCCAGGACAGGCTACGAG.

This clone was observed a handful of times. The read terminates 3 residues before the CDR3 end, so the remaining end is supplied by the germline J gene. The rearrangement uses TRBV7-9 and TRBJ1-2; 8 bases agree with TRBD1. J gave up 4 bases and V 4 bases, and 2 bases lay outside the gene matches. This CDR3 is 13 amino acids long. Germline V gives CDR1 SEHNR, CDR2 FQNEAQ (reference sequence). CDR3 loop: CASSWDRSYGYTF. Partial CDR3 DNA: TGTGCCAGCAGCTGGGACAGGTCCTATGGC.

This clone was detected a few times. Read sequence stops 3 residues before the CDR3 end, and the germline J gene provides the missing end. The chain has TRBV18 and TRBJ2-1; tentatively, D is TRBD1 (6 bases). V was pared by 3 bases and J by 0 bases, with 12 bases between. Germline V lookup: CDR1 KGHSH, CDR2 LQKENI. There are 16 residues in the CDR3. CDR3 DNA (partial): TGTGCCAGCTCACCGAGACAGGACCCCTCCTACAATGAG. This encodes CASSPRQDPSYNE. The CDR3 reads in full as CASSPRQDPSYNEQFF. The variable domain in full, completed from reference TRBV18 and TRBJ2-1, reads NAGVMQNPRHLVRRRGQEARLRCSPMKGHSHVYWYRQLPEEGLKFMVYLQKENIIDESGMPKERFSAEFPKEGPSILRIQQVVRGDSAAYFCASSPRQDPSYNEQFFGPGTRLTVL.

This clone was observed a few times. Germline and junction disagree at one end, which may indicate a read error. The covered CDR3 bases are TGTGCTAGCTCAGGCGGGACAGGGCTGTCGGGGACC. It is translated as CASSGGTGLSGT. The entire CDR3 is CASSGGTGLSGTQYF. The chain is built from TRBV18 and TRBJ2-5; 9 bases agree with TRBD1. The read terminates 3 residues before the CDR3 end, so the remaining end is supplied by the germline J gene. This CDR3 is 15 amino acids long. Per germline, CDR1 KGHSH and CDR2 LQKENI.

The CDR3 DNA, read in part, is TGTGCCAGCAGCTCCGCGACAGGGTGGCACGAG. Its translation: CASSSATGWHE. The whole CDR3 sequence reads CASSSATGWHEQYF. The chain carries TRBV7-9 and TRBJ2-7; 7 bases are a match to TRBD1. The sequenced fragment ends 3 residues before the CDR3 boundary, so the rest is inferred from the germline J gene. This CDR3 is 14 amino acids long. The trim removed 4 bases at V and 5 bases at J, leaving 8 bases unmatched. The germline V gene encodes CDR1 SEHNR and CDR2 FQNEAQ (reference sequence).

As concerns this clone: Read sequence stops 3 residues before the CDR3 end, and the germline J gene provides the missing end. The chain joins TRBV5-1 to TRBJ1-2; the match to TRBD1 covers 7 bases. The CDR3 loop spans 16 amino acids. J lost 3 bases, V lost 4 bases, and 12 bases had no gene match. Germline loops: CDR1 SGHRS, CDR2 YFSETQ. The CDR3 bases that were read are TGCGCCAGCAGCCCCAGGGCCCTTACAGGGGACTATGGC. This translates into CASSPRALTGDYG. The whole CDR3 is CASSPRALTGDYGYTF.

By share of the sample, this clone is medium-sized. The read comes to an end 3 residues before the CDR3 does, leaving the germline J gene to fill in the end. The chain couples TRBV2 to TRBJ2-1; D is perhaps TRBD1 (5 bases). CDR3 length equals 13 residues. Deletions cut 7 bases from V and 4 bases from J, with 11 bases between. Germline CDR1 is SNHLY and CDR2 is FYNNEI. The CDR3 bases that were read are TGTGCCAGCACGGACAACTATTACAATGAG. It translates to CASTDNYYNE. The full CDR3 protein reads CASTDNYYNEQFF.

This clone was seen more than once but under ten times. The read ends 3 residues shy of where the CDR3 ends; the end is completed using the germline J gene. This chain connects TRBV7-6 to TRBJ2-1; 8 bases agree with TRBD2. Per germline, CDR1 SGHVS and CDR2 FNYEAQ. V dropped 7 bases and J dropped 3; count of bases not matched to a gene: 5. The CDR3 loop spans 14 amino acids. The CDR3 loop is CASMPGGYYNEQFF. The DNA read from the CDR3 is TGTGCCAGCATGCCGGGGGGGTACTACAATGAG.

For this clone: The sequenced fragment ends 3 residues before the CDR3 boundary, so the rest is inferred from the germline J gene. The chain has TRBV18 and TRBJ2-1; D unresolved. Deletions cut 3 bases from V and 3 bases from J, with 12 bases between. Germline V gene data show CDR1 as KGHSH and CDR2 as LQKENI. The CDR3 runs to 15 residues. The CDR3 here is CASSPRDINYNEQFF. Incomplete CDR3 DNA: TGTGCCAGCTCACCCCGAGACATTAACTACAATGAG.

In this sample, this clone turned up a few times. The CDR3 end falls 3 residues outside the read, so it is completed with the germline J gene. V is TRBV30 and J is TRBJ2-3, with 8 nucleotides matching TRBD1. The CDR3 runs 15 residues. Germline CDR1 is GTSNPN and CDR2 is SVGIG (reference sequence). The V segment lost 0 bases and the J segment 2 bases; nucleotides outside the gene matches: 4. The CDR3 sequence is CAWSVRTGPTDTQYF. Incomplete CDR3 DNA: TGTGCCTGGAGTGTACGGACAGGGCCCACAGATACG.

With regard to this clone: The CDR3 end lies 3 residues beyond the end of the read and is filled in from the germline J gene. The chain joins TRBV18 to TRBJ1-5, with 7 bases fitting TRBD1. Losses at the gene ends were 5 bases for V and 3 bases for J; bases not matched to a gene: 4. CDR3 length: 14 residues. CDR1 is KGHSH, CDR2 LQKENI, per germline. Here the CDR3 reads CASSEGQNNQPQHF. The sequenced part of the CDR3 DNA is TGTGCCAGCTCAGAGGGACAGAACAATCAGCCC.

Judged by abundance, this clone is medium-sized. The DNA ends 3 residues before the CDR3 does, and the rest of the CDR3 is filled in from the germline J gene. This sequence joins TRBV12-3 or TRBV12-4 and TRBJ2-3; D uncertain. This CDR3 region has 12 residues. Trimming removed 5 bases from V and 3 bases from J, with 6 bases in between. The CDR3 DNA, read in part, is TGTGCCAGCAGTCCCCGGACAGATACG. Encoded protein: CASSPRTDT. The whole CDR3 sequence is CASSPRTDTQYF.

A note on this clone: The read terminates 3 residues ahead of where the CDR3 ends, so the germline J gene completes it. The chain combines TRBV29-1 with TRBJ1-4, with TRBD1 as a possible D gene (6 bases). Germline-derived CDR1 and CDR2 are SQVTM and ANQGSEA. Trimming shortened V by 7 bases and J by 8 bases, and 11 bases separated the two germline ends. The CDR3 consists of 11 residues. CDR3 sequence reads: CSGGGAEKLFF. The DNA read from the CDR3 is TGCAGCGGTGGGGGGGCAGAAAAA.

The CDR3 loop is CASSLGRLYGYTF. CDR3 DNA (partial): TGTGCCAGCAGCTTGGGCAGGTTGTATGGC. J is TRBJ1-2 and V is TRBV7-9; D is uncertain. The CDR3 end falls 3 residues outside the read, so it is completed with the germline J gene. V dropped 3 bases and J dropped 5 bases, with 10 bases sitting between them. This CDR3 is built from 13 residues. Germline CDR1 SEHNR, CDR2 FQNEAQ (reference sequence).

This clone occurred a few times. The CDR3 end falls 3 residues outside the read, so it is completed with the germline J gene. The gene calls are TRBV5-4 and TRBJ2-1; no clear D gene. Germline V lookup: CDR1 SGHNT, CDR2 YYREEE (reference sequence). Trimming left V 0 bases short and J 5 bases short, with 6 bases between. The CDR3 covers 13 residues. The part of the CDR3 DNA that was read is TGTGCCAGCAGCTTGGTAGGGCACAATGAG. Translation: CASSLVGHNE. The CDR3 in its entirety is CASSLVGHNEQFF.

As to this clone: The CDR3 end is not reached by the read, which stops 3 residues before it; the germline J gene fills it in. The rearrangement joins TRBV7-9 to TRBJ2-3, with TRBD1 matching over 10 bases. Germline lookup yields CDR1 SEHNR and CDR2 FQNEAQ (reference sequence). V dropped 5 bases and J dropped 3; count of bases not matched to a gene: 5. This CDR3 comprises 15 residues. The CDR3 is CASSLGTGETDTQYF. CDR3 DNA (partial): TGTGCCAGCAGCCTCGGGACAGGGGAGACAGATACG.

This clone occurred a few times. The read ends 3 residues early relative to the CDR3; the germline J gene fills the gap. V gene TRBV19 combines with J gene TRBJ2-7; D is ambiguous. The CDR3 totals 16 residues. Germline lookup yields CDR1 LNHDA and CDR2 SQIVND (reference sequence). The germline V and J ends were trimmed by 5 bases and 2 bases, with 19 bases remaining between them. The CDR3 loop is CASSPPAYALTYEQYF. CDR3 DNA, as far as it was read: TGTGCCAGTAGTCCCCCCGCGTATGCGCTAACCTACGAG. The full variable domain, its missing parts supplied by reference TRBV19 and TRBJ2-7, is DGGITQSPKYLFRKEGQNVTLSCEQNLNHDAMYWYRQDPGQGLRLIYYSQIVNDFQKGDIAEGYSVSREKKESFPLTVTSAQKNPTAFYLCASSPPAYALTYEQYFGPGTRLTVT.

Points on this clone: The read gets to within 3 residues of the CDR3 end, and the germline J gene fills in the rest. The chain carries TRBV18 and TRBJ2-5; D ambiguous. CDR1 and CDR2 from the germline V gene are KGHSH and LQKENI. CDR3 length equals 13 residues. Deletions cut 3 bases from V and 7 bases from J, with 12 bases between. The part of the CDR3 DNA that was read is TGTGCCAGCTCACCGGCGGTATCCGGGACC. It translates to CASSPAVSGT. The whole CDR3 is CASSPAVSGTQYF.

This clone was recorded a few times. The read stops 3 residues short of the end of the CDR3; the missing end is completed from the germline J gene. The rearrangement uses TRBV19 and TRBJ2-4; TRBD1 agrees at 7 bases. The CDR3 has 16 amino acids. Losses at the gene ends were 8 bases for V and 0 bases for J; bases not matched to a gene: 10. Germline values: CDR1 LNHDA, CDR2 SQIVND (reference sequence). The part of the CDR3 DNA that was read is TGTGCCAGTCAAAACAGGGGTGCCTTAGCCAAAAACATT. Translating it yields CASQNRGALAKNI. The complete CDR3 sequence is CASQNRGALAKNIQYF. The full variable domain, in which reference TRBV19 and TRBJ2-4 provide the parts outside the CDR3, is DGGITQSPKYLFRKEGQNVTLSCEQNLNHDAMYWYRQDPGQGLRLIYYSQIVNDFQKGDIAEGYSVSREKKESFPLTVTSAQKNPTAFYLCASQNRGALAKNIQYFGAGTRLSVL.